Within the sample, the clone carrying this TCR beta chain is medium-sized. The antigen remains undetermined. Each TRB amplification used roughly 220-550 ng of genomic DNA from blood. V lost 2 bases and J 2 bases, leaving 9 bases between the germline ends. The germline CDR1 and CDR2 sequences are SGHKS and YYEKEE (reference sequence). The CDR3 is made up of 14 amino acids. Multiplex PCR with BIOMED2 TRB-A/B primer pools amplified TRB rearrangements. One entry per CDR3 protein results from TCRdb running MiXCR on the multiplex PCR reads. The sample lists about 3,100 distinct CDR3 sequences, 22% seen once, with around 15% in the top ten. The data originate from a study of T and B cells in COVID-19 patients. About the research overall: The recovered cohort's median age was 34 years, versus about 67 years in active infection.

General observations from the study: Patients with COVID-19 reportedly showed strongly skewed T cell receptor beta variable and joining gene usage. The recovered cohort had fewer than 3,000 exclusive TCR clusters, including 30 to 40 low generation probability clusters.

This chain connects TRBV5-5 to TRBJ2-3, with TRBD2 as a possible D gene (6 bases). The clonotype originates from a human donor with active COVID-19. The specimen sequenced was blood. CDR3: CASSFSGDTDTQYF. CDR3 bases: TGTGCCAGCAGCTTCTCGGGGGACACAGATACGCAGTATTTT.